The 11 T cell receptor beta chains given below trace back to one sample, sequenced in a study of CD8+ T cells in alopecia areata. RNA was isolated and reverse transcribed to cDNA, the sequencing template. The data were produced by immunoSEQ multiplex PCR, yet TCRdb's version contains in-frame clones alone and is incomplete. Here the sample spans about 56,000 clones, 96% being singletons. The sequenced sample was CD8+ T cells sorted from blood, obtained at week 0. These receptors were taken from a human donor with alopecia areata.

J is TRBJ2-1 and V is TRBV11-3; D gene ambiguous. Germline CDR1 reads SGHNT; CDR2 reads YENEEA. Deletions cut 1 base from V and 9 bases from J, with 10 bases between. This CDR3 contains 13 residues. CDR3 in amino acids: CASSLVVTGEQFF. CDR3 bases: TGTGCCAGCAGCTTAGTTGTGACGGGTGAGCAGTTCTTC.

The rearrangement uses TRBV29-1 and TRBJ2-5; 9 bases match TRBD2. Germline V gene sequence: CDR1 SQVTM, CDR2 ANQGSEA. V gave up 1 base and J gave up 4 bases; unmatched junction bases: 10. The CDR3 has 16 residues. The CDR3 is CSVEGTSDTRLETQYF. The CDR3 region has the DNA TGCAGCGTTGAAGGGACTAGCGACACACGTTTAGAGACCCAGTACTTC.

The table lists this clone with a count of one. The chain joins TRBV7-9 to TRBJ1-3; D uncertain. V dropped 5 bases and J dropped 2 bases, with 16 bases sitting between them. There are 16 residues in the CDR3. Germline V CDR1 and CDR2: SEHNR, FQNEAQ (reference sequence). The CDR3 is CASSPGSVYTGNTIYF. Written as DNA, the CDR3 is TGTGCCAGCAGCCCCGGCTCGGTTTACACTGGAAACACCATATATTTT.

The rearrangement uses TRBV4-1 and TRBJ1-5; TRBD1 matches at 7 bases. CDR1 is MGHRA, CDR2 YSYEKL, per germline. This CDR3 is built from 18 residues. Trimming at V came to 1 base and at J to 0 bases, leaving 9 bases not matched to a gene. The CDR3 spells CASSQGPGQAYSNQPQHF. The CDR3 DNA sequence: TGCGCCAGCAGCCAAGGACCCGGACAGGCATATAGCAATCAGCCCCAGCATTTT.

This sequence joins TRBV4-3 and TRBJ1-6; D is uncertain. This CDR3 is built from 15 residues. V was shortened by 1 base and J by 7 bases, with 11 bases between the two germline ends. Germline CDR1 and CDR2: LGHNA and YSLEER. Here the CDR3 reads CASSQAIGRNSPLHF. The CDR3 DNA follows: TGCGCCAGCAGCCAAGCGATAGGGAGGAATTCACCCCTCCACTTT.

The CDR3 coding sequence is TGTGCCAGCAGCCAAGAGGGGGCAGGGGGCGCGGACGAGCAGTACTTC. Its translation is CASSQEGAGGADEQYF. The V and J genes are TRBV4-2 and TRBJ2-7; 8 bases line up with TRBD1. The V and J ends lost 0 bases and 5 bases, in that order; junction bases with no gene match: 9. The CDR3 is made up of 16 amino acids. Germline CDR1 reads LGHNA; CDR2 reads YNFKEQ.

J is TRBJ2-7 and V is TRBV7-2; D uncertain. The V gene's germline CDR1 is SGHTA and CDR2 FQGNSA. The CDR3 is 12 residues long. Trimming left V 1 base short and J 3 bases short, with 4 bases between. In DNA, the CDR3 is TGTGCCAGCAGCTTAGGGGTCTACGAGCAGTACTTC. The encoded protein is CASSLGVYEQYF.

The V and J genes are TRBV19 and TRBJ2-6; 8 bases align to TRBD1. Unmatched junction bases numbered 8, after V lost 6 bases and J lost 4 bases. Germline lookup yields CDR1 LNHDA and CDR2 SQIVND (reference sequence). CDR3 length: 16 residues. The CDR3, as DNA: TGTGCCAGTAGCCAGGGGGCTTATTCGGGGGCCAACGTCCTGACTTTC. Translating it yields CASSQGAYSGANVLTF. The full variable domain, completed using reference TRBV19 and TRBJ2-6, is DGGITQSPKYLFRKEGQNVTLSCEQNLNHDAMYWYRQDPGQGLRLIYYSQIVNDFQKGDIAEGYSVSREKKESFPLTVTSAQKNPTAFYLCASSQGAYSGANVLTFGAGSRLTVL.

This chain uses TRBV27 with TRBJ2-1; perhaps TRBD2 as D (6 bases). The germline CDR1 and CDR2 sequences are MNHEY and SMNVEV (reference sequence). Between the trimmed V and J ends, which lost 8 bases and 6 bases, there was a span of 14 bases. This CDR3 contains 13 residues. In DNA, the CDR3 is TGTGCCAGCGGTCGGGGGACGGGCAATGAGCAGTTCTTC. Its protein product is CASGRGTGNEQFF.

The rearrangement links TRBV4-1 to TRBJ1-1; D is undetermined. The CDR3 contains 13 residues. Germline loops: CDR1 MGHRA, CDR2 YSYEKL. Trimming cost V 3 bases and J 1 base, with 6 bases left between them. CDR3 bases: TGCGCCAGCAGCCAGGGAGGGAACACTGAAGCTTTCTTT. This sequence encodes CASSQGGNTEAFF.

V and J are TRBV11-2 and TRBJ2-7; 8 bases map to TRBD2. The CDR3 runs to 16 residues. Germline CDR1 SGHAT, CDR2 FQNNGV. V dropped 0 bases and J dropped 10; count of bases not matched to a gene: 14. The DNA for the CDR3 is TGTGCCAGCAGCTTAGATTCCGGCGGGGGGCGACTTGAACAGTACTTC. Encoded protein: CASSLDSGGGRLEQYF.